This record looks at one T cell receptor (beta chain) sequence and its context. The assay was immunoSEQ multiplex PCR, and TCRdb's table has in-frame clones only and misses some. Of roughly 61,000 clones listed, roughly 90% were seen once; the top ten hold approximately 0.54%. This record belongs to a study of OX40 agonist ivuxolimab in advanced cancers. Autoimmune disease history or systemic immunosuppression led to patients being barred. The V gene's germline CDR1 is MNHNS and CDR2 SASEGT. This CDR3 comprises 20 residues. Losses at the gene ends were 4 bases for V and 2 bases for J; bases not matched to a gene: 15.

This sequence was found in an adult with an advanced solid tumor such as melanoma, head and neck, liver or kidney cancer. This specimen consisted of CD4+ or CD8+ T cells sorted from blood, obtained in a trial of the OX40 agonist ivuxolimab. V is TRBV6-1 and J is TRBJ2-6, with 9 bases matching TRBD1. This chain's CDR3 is CASSGQFLRTGVPGANVLTF. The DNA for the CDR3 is TGTGCCAGCAGTGGCCAGTTTTTACGGACAGGGGTCCCTGGGGCCAACGTCCTGACTTTC.